This TCR beta chain was documented in a study of regulatory T cells in long-lasting Graves disease. Overall study: The study counted Graves' disease as persistent given over 5 years of antithyroid drugs and positive TSH receptor antibodies.

Sample time point: persistent/refractory GD, antithyroid drugs over 5 years with positive TRAb. Preparation of the TCR library used RNA extracted from PBMCs. The authors built TCR beta libraries using iRepertoire HTBI primers and Arm-PCR of CDR3 regions. TCRdb redid the calling of the multiplex PCR reads with MiXCR, one entry per CDR3 protein. This table holds a few hundred thousand distinct CDR3 sequences, roughly 22% found once. After removal of 4 bases from V and 4 bases from J, the junction contained 12 bases not matched to a gene. Germline values: CDR1 DFQATT, CDR2 SNEGSKA (reference sequence). The CDR3 contains 15 residues.

This chain connects TRBV20-1 to TRBJ2-7, with 8 positions matching TRBD2. This TCR derives from a female donor with Graves disease. Sequences were derived from peripheral blood mononuclear cells (PBMCs), sampled when the disease was refractory, from a patient treated with antithyroid drugs. CDR3 sequence: CSATTPGLVEYEQYF. CDR3 coding DNA: TGCAGTGCTACCACACCGGGACTAGTGGAGTACGAGCAGTACTTC.